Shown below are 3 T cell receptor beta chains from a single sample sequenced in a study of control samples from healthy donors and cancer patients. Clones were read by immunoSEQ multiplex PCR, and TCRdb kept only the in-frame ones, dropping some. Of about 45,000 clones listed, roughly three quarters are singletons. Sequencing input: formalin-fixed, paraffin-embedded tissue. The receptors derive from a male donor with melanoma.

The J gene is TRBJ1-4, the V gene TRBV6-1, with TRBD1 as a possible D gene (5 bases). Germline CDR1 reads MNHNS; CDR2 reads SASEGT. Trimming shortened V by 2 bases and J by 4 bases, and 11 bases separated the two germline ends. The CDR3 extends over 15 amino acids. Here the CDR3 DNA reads TGTGCCAGCAGTGAATTGTGGGGGATTAATGAAAAACTGTTTTTT. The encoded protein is CASSELWGINEKLFF.

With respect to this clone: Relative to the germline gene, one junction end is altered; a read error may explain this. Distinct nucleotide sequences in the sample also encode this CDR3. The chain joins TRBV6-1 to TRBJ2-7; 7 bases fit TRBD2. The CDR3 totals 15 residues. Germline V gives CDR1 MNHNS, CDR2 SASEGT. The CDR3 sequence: CASSEGLGDSYEQYF. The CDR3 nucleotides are TGTGCCAGCAGCGAAGGACTAGGGGACTCCTACGAGCAGTACTTC.

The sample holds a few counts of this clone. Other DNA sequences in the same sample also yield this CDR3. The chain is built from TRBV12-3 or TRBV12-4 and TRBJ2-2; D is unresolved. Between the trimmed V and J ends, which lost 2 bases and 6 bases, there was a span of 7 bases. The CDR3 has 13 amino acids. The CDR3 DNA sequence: TGTGCCAGCAGTTTATCGTCTTCCGGGGAGCTGTTTTTT. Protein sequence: CASSLSSSGELFF.